These 3 T cell receptor beta chains came from one sample sequenced in a study of long-term antiretroviral therapy in people with HIV. Assay version v3.0 of immunoSEQ was used, and it was run at survey level. Sequenced by immunoSEQ multiplex PCR; TCRdb stores in-frame clones only, minus some. Found here are fewer than 25,000 clones, just over 85% of them singletons; the top ten hold less than 8.5%. The specimen was unsorted PBMCs, collected 1.8 years before starting antiretroviral therapy. The receptors were sampled from a woman aged 25 to 45 with HIV.

The J gene is TRBJ1-1, the V gene TRBV30, with D uncertain. The V gene's germline CDR1 is GTSNPN and CDR2 SVGIG (reference sequence). V lost 1 base to trimming and J lost 5 bases, with 5 bases between them. The CDR3 covers 11 residues. The CDR3 sequence: CAWSARTEAFF. CDR3 coding DNA: TGTGCCTGGAGTGCAAGGACTGAAGCTTTCTTT.

The rearrangement links TRBV11-2 to TRBJ2-1, with D possibly TRBD2 on 7 matching bases. With 5 bases removed from V and 4 bases from J, the gap between germline ends came to 18 bases. CDR1 is SGHAT, CDR2 FQNNGV, per germline. CDR3 length equals 16 residues. In DNA, the CDR3 is TGTGCCAGCAGCAGGAGTGGGGGGGCCTTGTACAATGAGCAGTTCTTC. Amino acid sequence: CASSRSGGALYNEQFF. The whole variable domain, remainder taken from reference TRBV11-2 and TRBJ2-1, is EAGVAQSPRYKIIEKRQSVAFWCNPISGHATLYWYQQILGQGPKLLIQFQNNGVVDDSQLPKDRFSAERLKGVDSTLKIQPAKLEDSAVYLCASSRSGGALYNEQFFGPGTRLTVL.

The V call is TRBV30, the J call TRBJ2-3, with 10 bases lining up with TRBD2. The CDR3 has 16 amino acids. With V trimmed by 4 bases and J by 6 bases, 13 bases remained unmatched. Germline V gene lookup returns CDR1 GTSNPN and CDR2 SVGIG (reference sequence). The CDR3 reads CAWTPSGGFSRDTQYF. The CDR3 DNA follows: TGTGCCTGGACCCCTAGCGGGGGTTTCTCAAGGGATACGCAGTATTTT. Drawing the rest from reference TRBV30 and TRBJ2-3, the complete variable domain is SQTIHQWPATLVQPVGSPLSLECTVEGTSNPNLYWYRQAAGRGLQLLFYSVGIGQISSEVPQNLSASRPQDRQFILSSKKLLLSDSGFYLCAWTPSGGFSRDTQYFGPGTRLTVL.